A selection of T cell receptor beta chains follows, all from one sample in a study of molecular identifiers for immune sequencing clone quantification. TCRdb re-analysed the PCR reads in MiXCR, keeping a single row per CDR3 protein. Of about 630,000 distinct CDR3 sequences listed, about 25% are singletons. Sequenced material: naive CD8+ T cells from blood, with Jurkat cell RNA spiked in. These receptors originate from a human donor in good health. Some libraries in this study had Jurkat cell RNA spiked in. The CDR3 runs from the conserved cysteine through the conserved F or W. D genes are given only for firm matches. Only part of the rows carry a size: once, few, many, or a class if the clone is expanded.

d_call	v_call	clone_size	j_call	cdr3_aa	cdr3_nt
TRBD2	TRBV28	many	TRBJ2-7	CASTGLTSGPAYEQYF	TGTGCCAGCACCGGGCTGACTAGCGGGCCTGCCTACGAGCAGTACTTC
TRBD1	TRBV3-1	-	TRBJ2-1	CASSLVGRGTGGGEQFF	TGTGCCAGCAGCCTGGTTGGAAGAGGGACAGGGGGCGGTGAGCAGTTCTTC
-	TRBV7-9	many	TRBJ2-3	CASSWPDGTDTQYF	TGTGCCAGCAGCTGGCCTGACGGCACAGATACGCAGTATTTT
TRBD1	TRBV4-3	-	TRBJ2-7	CASSQGTVDEQYF	TGCGCCAGCAGCCAGGGGACAGTCGACGAGCAGTACTTC
-	TRBV13	few	TRBJ2-1	CASSPARRDEQFF	TGTGCCAGCAGCCCTGCCAGGAGGGATGAGCAGTTCTTC
-	TRBV6-5	-	TRBJ2-6	CASSPRGYSGANVLTF	TGTGCCAGCAGTCCCCGGGGGTACTCTGGGGCCAACGTCCTGACTTTC
-	TRBV25-1	-	TRBJ1-6	CASVGSSYNSPLHF	TGTGCCAGCGTAGGTAGCTCCTATAATTCACCCCTCCACTTT
-	TRBV14	few	TRBJ2-1	CASSQDISYNEQFF	TGTGCCAGCAGCCAAGATATTTCCTACAATGAGCAGTTCTTC
TRBD1	TRBV5-1	many	TRBJ2-3	CASRYTGDSTQYF	TGCGCCAGCAGGTACACAGGGGATTCTACGCAGTATTTT
-	TRBV7-9	-	TRBJ2-1	CASSLEAGKPYNEQFF	TGTGCCAGCAGCTTAGAGGCAGGGAAACCCTACAATGAGCAGTTCTTC
-	TRBV6-6	many	TRBJ2-5	CASRGGGVMSGETQYF	TGTGCCAGCAGAGGGGGAGGCGTAATGTCGGGGGAGACCCAGTACTTC
-	TRBV6-2/TRBV6-3	few	TRBJ1-1	CASSLVRIDSLMNTEAFF	TGTGCCAGCAGTTTGGTGCGGATCGACAGCCTCATGAACACTGAAGCTTTCTTT
-	TRBV27	once	TRBJ2-7	CASSPPGQEQYF	TGTGCCAGCAGTCCCCCGGGTCAGGAGCAGTACTTC
-	TRBV7-9	few	TRBJ2-5	CASSFGPLETQYF	TGTGCCAGCAGCTTTGGACCTTTGGAGACCCAGTACTTC
TRBD2	TRBV29-1	-	TRBJ2-3	CSATVGRERFEDTQYF	TGCAGCGCCACGGTCGGGCGGGAGCGGTTTGAAGATACGCAGTATTTT
TRBD2	TRBV7-6	-	TRBJ2-3	CASSLTGAGATDTQYF	TGTGCCAGCTCGCTTACTGGAGCGGGGGCCACAGATACGCAGTATTTT
-	TRBV28	-	TRBJ1-4	CASSLEVSTNEKLIF	TGTGCCAGCAGTCTCGAGGTGTCAACTAATGAAAAACTGATTTTT
TRBD2	TRBV18	few	TRBJ2-7	CASSPPGAGGAYEQYF	TGTGCCAGCTCTCCGCCAGGCGCCGGGGGGGCCTACGAGCAGTACTTC
-	TRBV7-2	many	TRBJ2-5	CASSFTPLAGRIQETQYF	TGTGCCAGCAGCTTTACCCCGTTGGCGGGGAGGATACAAGAGACCCAGTACTTC
TRBD1	TRBV5-5	many	TRBJ2-6	CASSPDRGRRGANVLTF	TGTGCCAGCAGCCCTGACAGGGGGCGGCGTGGGGCCAACGTCCTGACTTTC
-	TRBV20-1	few	TRBJ2-7	CSAKEVRDLHEQYF	TGCAGTGCTAAAGAGGTCCGGGACCTTCACGAGCAGTACTTC
-	TRBV29-1	once	TRBJ1-1	CRGERPGDAEAFF	TGCCGCGGGGAGCGCCCAGGGGATGCTGAAGCTTTCTTT
-	TRBV29-1	many	TRBJ2-2	CSVRGPSRSPNTGELFF	TGCAGCGTGAGGGGACCCTCGCGTTCCCCGAACACCGGGGAGCTGTTTTTT
TRBD2	TRBV15	-	TRBJ2-5	CATSRAPPGGTQYF	TGTGCCACCAGCAGAGCTCCGCCGGGGGGGACCCAGTACTTC
TRBD1	TRBV2	few	TRBJ1-2	CARGQSYGYTF	TGTGCCAGGGGACAGAGCTATGGCTACACCTTC
-	TRBV20-1	-	TRBJ1-3	CSARDDSLGRIINSGNTIYF	TGCAGTGCTAGAGACGACAGCCTAGGACGGATAATAAACTCTGGAAACACCATATATTTT
-	TRBV4-3	-	TRBJ2-5	CASSQDIGAAQYF	TGCGCCAGCAGCCAAGATATAGGTGCGGCCCAGTACTTC
-	TRBV20-1	few	TRBJ2-3	CSARGLVNRQAQNTQYF	TGCAGTGCTAGAGGTCTGGTTAATAGGCAGGCCCAGAATACGCAGTATTTT
TRBD2	TRBV5-4	many	TRBJ2-3	CASSFLADYTDTQYF	TGTGCCAGCAGCTTTCTAGCGGATTACACAGATACGCAGTATTTT
-	TRBV11-2	many	TRBJ2-1	CASSRKYNEQFF	TGTGCCAGCAGCCGCAAATACAATGAGCAGTTCTTC